This T cell receptor (beta chain) emerged from a study of blood T cell repertoires in COVID-19. Study in general: The origin of the acute and convalescent COVID-19 samples was the United States, Italy and Spain. T cells, B-cell-depleted T cells, or PBMCs supplied cDNA or gDNA.

Seattle patient enrollment occurred during active infection, with longitudinal follow-up thereafter. This CDR3 comprises 17 residues. Trimming took 3 bases from V and 1 from J; bases not matched to a gene: 4. Germline V gene sequence: CDR1 SGHTA, CDR2 FQGTGA. Original analysis: Amplified reference gene primers provided the basis for estimating nucleated cell counts. Assay: immunoSEQ multiplex PCR; the TCRdb copy retains only in-frame clones and omits some. D and trimming were read from the DNA, whereas the V and J calls and clone size are those reported in that table. Of about 170,000 clones listed, 70% to 90% were seen once; the top ten hold 6.9%.

This clonotype was obtained from an elderly man with COVID-19, enrolled during active disease. The sequencing sample was made of peripheral blood. The chain carries TRBV7-3 and TRBJ2-5, with 14 bases aligning to TRBD2. CDR3: CASSFGLAGGLQETQYF. As DNA, the CDR3 is TGTGCCAGCAGCTTTGGACTAGCGGGGGGCCTCCAAGAGACCCAGTACTTC.